The present T cell receptor (beta chain) was sequenced within a study of beta chain features in type 1 diabetes (dated by TCRdb to 2016 to 2018). In the study overall: Mean age, gender distribution, total cell number and subset yield did not differ between patients and healthy donors. Across all samples, approximately 98,000,000 sorted cells were examined, and cell number per subset correlated strongly with RNA yield. The study compared TCRB repertoires of sorted circulating CD4+ T cell subsets between recently diagnosed type 1 diabetes patients and matched healthy donors. Regulatory and stem cell-like memory subsets were isolated from only 8 patients and roughly eight healthy donors, whereas naive and central memory subsets came from all 28 donors.

As to this clone: Its antigen is currently not known. Base qualities were left out, and no much larger clone turns up one base away.

Spanning cysteine to phenylalanine, the CDR3 consists of 14 amino acids. Here the CDR3 DNA is all that survives: 42 bases in frame from base 1. For CDR1 and CDR2, the germline V gene lists SGHAT and FQNNGV. V is pruned by 5 bases and J by 6 bases, leaving 7 bases of the junction without a gene match. Overall study results and their limits: Patients with type 1 diabetes made fewer insertions and deleted more nucleotides at VDJ recombination sites, implying thymic rearrangement abnormalities. Because cDNA was sequenced instead of genomic DNA, highly expressing activated cells could be over-represented, though the groups showed no difference in activation or CD3 levels. Naive, central memory and regulatory TCRB repertoires appeared to be more similar among patients than among healthy donors. Shorter templates might have been favored by PCR, but patient and control samples were amplified and corrected together, so both groups would have been affected equally by any skew. A moderate but significant shortening of TCRB CDR3 length was observed in type 1 diabetes patients in all four CD4+ subsets. Only small numbers of individuals were included in the HLA sub-analyses, which left unresolved whether HLA type had any influence on TCRB rearrangement.

Each donor gave one peripheral blood draw, approximately 110 mL on average, collected into heparinised tubes. Using a panel that included CD45RO, CCR7, CD25, CD127, CD95 and CD27, naive, central memory, regulatory and stem cell-like memory CD4+ T cells were sorted on a BD FACSAria II. A purity above 98% was achieved for all sorted populations. PBMCs were isolated right away by Lymphoprep density gradient centrifugation and were stained directly, without culture. So that batch effects would be minimized, each experiment stained and sorted samples in pairs, pairing one healthy donor with one patient. The High Capacity cDNA Reverse Transcription Kit was used to reverse transcribe all of the isolated RNA, meaning that expressed TCRB transcripts were what got sequenced. Naive, central memory and regulatory T cell samples underwent deep immunoSEQ sequencing, averaging roughly 3.5 million total reads per sample. Sorted cells were lysed in RLT buffer, and RNA was extracted using DNase-treated RNeasy Micro or Mini kits according to cell number. Each cell subset was processed on its own to prevent cross-contamination, while patient and healthy donor samples were processed together. The immunoSEQ multiplex PCR was used to amplify TCRB sequences from cDNA, yielding 87-bp fragments that span the CDR3 region. The amplicons were sequenced using the Illumina HiSeq platform. Per the authors' processing: Synthetic template baselines were used to correct PCR bias computationally, reads within Hamming distance 2 were collapsed together, and singletons that could not be merged were discarded. By aligning reads against IMGT, V, D and J genes, CDR3 length, and insertions or deletions at six rearrangement sites were assigned. Within each subset, clonotype counts were normalized to sorted cell number, after which true diversity and Gini coefficients were computed with the tcR R package. The overlap coefficient, calculated on TCRB nucleotide sequences, was used to measure repertoire sharing. Out-of-frame TCRB sequences from naive cells were analyzed as a proxy for the pre-selection repertoire. The table comes from immuneACCESS by way of TCRdb, which keeps in-frame sequences with V and J called. Part of the clones is missing from these tables; in studies checked, under half for an unresolved V gene and the rest for unknown reasons. V, J and clone size reflect that table, while D and trimming were determined from the DNA. The sample contains about 450,000 clones, roughly 11% of them found a single time. The ten largest clones take up approximately 0.05% of the sample.

The sequence was obtained from a woman aged 18-29 years in good health. The chain uses TRBV11-2 and TRBJ2-4, with TRBD1 identical over 7 junction bases. Sequences were obtained from naive CD4+ T cells from blood. The cell subset or site label on this specimen signifies: true naive CD4+ T cells. The CDR3 in this case is CASSDNNRGNIQYF. The nucleotide sequence reads TGTGCCAGCAGCGATAACAACAGGGGAAACATTCAGTACTTC.